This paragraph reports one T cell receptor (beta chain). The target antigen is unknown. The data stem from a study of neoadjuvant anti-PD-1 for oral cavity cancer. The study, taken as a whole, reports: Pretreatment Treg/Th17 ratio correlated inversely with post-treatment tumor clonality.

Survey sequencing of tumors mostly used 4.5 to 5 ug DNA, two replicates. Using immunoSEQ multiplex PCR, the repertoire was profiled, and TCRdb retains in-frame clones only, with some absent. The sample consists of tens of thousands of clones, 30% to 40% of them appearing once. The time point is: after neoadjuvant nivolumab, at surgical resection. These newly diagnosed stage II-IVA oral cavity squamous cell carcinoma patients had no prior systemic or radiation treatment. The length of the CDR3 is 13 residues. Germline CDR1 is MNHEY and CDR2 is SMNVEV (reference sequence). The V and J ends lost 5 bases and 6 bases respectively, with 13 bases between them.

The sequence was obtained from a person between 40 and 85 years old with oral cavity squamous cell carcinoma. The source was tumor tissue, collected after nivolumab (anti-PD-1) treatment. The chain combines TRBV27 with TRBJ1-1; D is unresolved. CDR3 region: CASSPLEVSEAFF. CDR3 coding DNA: TGTGCCAGCAGTCCTTTGGAGGTCTCTGAAGCTTTCTTT.